This T cell receptor beta chain was observed in a study of T cell repertoires in cytomegalovirus infection. At the level of the study: In public TCR beta signatures, there were indications of both CMV infection and matching HLA type. Study-wide points: Ex vivo, HLA-C-restricted CMV-specific TCR beta clonotypes prevailed over the rest of the response. Summed frequency of public TCR beta families distinguished CMV carriers with the relevant HLA.

J lost 2 bases, V lost 2 bases, and 3 bases had no gene match. This CDR3 is 15 amino acids long. Germline V gives CDR1 MNHEY, CDR2 SVGAGI. A single record per CDR3 protein comes from TCRdb applying MiXCR to the reads. The table lists a few hundred thousand distinct CDR3 sequences, 15% to 20% of them singletons. In its sample, this clonotype was seen many times. The target antigen is unknown. This TCR was recovered from a human donor in good health (CMV status not recorded). Some clones in this sample may be carry-over from other donors' samples. What was sequenced was PBMCs. The chain employs TRBV6-5 and TRBJ1-2; 9 bases align to TRBD1. The CDR3 nucleotides read TGTGCCAGCAGTTACGGGGGACAGGGCAACTATGGCTACACCTTC. It codes for CASSYGGQGNYGYTF.